In this sample, the clone carrying this T cell receptor (beta chain) turned up a few times. Between the trimmed V and J ends, which lost 3 bases and 6 bases, there was a span of 9 bases. Germline CDR1 reads SNHLY; CDR2 reads FYNNEI. The CDR3 has 13 residues. This record belongs to a study of shared clonotypes between healthy human individuals. TCRdb keeps only in-frame clones here, not all; method: immunoSEQ multiplex PCR. The table includes about 2 million clones, approximately 94% detected once. Naive CD8 cells lacked CD45RO and underwent positive selection for CCR7, leaving out terminally differentiated effector memory CD45RA+ cells.

The chain combines TRBV2 with TRBJ1-5, with D possibly matching TRBD1 (5 bases). Material: naive CD8+ T cells sorted from blood. The clonotype comes from a man aged 18 to 29 in good health. The CDR3 DNA reads as TGTGCCAGCAGTGATCAGGGCGGTCAGCCCCAGCATTTT. Translation gives CASSDQGGQPQHF.